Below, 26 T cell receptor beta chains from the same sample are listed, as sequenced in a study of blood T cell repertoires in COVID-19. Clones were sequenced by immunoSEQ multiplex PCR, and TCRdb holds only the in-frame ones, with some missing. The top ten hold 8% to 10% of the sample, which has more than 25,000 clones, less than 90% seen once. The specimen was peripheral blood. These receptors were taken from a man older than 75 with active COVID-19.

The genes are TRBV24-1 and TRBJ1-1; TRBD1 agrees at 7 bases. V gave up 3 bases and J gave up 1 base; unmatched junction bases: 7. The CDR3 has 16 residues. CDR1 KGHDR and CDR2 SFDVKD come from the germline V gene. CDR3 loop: CATSDPPTGRNTEAFF. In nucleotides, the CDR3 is TGTGCCACCAGTGATCCCCCGACAGGGCGGAACACTGAAGCTTTCTTT.

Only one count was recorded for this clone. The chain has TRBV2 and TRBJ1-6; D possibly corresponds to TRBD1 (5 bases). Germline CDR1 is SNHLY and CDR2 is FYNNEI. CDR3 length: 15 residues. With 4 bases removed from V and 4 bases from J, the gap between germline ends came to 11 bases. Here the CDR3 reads CASSADKRYNSPLHF. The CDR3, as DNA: TGTGCCAGCAGTGCGGACAAAAGATATAATTCACCCCTCCACTTT.

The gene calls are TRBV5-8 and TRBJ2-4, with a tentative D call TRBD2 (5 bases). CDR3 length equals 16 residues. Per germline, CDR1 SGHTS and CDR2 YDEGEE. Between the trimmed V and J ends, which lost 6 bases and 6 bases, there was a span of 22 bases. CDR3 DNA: TGTGCCAGCACCCCGAGGGATGGCAGGAGAGGAAACATTCAGTACTTC. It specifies CASTPRDGRRGNIQYF.

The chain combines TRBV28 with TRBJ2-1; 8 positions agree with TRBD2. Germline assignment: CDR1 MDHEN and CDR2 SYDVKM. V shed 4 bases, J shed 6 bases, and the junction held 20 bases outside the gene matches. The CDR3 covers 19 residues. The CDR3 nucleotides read TGTGCCAGCAGTTCCGCCGGGTGGCGGGGGGAAAGGATTGGCAATGAGCAGTTCTTC. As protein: CASSSAGWRGERIGNEQFF.

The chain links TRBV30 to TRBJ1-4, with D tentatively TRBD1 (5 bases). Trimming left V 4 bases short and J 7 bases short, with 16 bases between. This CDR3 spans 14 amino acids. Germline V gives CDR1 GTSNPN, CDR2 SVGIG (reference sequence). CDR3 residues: CAWNYQGWGEKLFF. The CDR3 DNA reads TGTGCCTGGAACTATCAGGGATGGGGTGAAAAACTGTTTTTT.

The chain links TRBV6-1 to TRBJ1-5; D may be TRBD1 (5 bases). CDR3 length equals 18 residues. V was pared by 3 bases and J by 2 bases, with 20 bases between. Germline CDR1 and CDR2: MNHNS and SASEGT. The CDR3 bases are TGTGCCAGCAGTGATTATTTTATCAGTCAGGGCGGCAATCAGCCCCAGCATTTT. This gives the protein CASSDYFISQGGNQPQHF.

Here the CDR3 reads CSADPGDTQYF. DNA of the CDR3: TGCAGTGCTGATCCGGGAGATACGCAGTATTTT. The genes are TRBV20-1 and TRBJ2-3; D is undetermined. V was trimmed by 5 bases and J by 5 bases, leaving 8 bases between them. This CDR3 is built from 11 residues. Germline CDR1 and CDR2: DFQATT and SNEGSKA (reference sequence).

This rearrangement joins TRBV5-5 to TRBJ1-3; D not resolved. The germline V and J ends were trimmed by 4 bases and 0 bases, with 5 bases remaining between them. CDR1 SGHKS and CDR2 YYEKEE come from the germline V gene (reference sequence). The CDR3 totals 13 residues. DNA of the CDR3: TGTGCCAGCAGCCGTTACTCTGGAAACACCATATATTTT. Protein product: CASSRYSGNTIYF.

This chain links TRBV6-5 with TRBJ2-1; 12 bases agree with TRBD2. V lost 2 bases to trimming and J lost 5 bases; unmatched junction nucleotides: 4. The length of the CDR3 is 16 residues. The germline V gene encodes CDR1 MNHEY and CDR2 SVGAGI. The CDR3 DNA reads TGTGCCAGCAGTTACATAGGACTAGCGGGGAACAATGAGCAGTTCTTC. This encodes CASSYIGLAGNNEQFF.

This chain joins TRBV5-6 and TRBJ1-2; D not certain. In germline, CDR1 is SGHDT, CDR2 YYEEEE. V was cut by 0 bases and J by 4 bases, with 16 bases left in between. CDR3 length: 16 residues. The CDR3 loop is CASSLGPAEVVYGYTF. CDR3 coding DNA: TGTGCCAGCAGCTTGGGACCTGCTGAGGTAGTCTATGGCTACACCTTC. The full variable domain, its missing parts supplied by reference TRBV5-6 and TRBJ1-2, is DAGVTQSPTHLIKTRGQQVTLRCSPKSGHDTVSWYQQALGQGPQFIFQYYEEEERQRGNFPDRFSGHQFPNYSSELNVNALLLGDSALYLCASSLGPAEVVYGYTFGSGTRLTVV.

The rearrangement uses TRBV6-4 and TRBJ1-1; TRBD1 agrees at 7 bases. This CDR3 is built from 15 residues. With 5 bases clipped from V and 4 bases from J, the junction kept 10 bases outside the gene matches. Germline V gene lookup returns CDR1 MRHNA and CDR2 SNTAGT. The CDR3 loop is CASSREGAGFTEAFF. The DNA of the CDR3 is TGTGCCAGCAGTCGAGAGGGGGCTGGTTTCACTGAAGCTTTCTTT.

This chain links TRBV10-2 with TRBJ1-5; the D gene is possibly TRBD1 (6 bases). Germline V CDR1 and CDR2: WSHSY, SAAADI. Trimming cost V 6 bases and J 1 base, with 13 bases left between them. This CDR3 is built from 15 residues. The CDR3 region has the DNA TGCGCCAGCAGCCCCTCGGACAGAAGCAATCAGCCCCAGCATTTT. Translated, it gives CASSPSDRSNQPQHF.

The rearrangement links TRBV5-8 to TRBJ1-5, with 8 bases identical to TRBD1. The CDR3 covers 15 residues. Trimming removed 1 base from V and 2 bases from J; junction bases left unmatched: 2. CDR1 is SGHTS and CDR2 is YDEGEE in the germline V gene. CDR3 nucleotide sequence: TGTGCCAGCAGCTTGTCCAGGGGGCGCAATCAGCCCCAGCATTTT. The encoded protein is CASSLSRGRNQPQHF.

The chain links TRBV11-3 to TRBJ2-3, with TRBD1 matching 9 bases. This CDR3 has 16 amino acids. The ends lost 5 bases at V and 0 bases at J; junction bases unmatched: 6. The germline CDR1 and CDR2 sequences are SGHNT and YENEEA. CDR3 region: CASSQQGATSTDTQYF. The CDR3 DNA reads TGTGCCAGCAGCCAACAGGGGGCAACTAGCACAGATACGCAGTATTTT.

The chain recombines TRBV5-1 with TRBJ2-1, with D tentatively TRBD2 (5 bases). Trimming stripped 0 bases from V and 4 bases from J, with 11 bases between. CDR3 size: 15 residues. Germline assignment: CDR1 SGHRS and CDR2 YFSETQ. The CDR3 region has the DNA TGCGCCAGCAGCTTGGAGTCGGGGTATTACAATGAGCAGTTCTTC. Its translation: CASSLESGYYNEQFF.

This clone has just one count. For the CDR3, the DNA is TGCGCCAGCAGCCCGACAGCAAACTCTGGAAACACCATATATTTT. Translation gives CASSPTANSGNTIYF. The gene calls are TRBV5-1 and TRBJ1-3; tentatively, D is TRBD1 (5 bases). The V end lost 4 bases, the J end lost 0 bases, and 11 bases lay between the germline ends. The CDR3 covers 15 residues. CDR1 and CDR2 from the germline V gene are SGHRS and YFSETQ.

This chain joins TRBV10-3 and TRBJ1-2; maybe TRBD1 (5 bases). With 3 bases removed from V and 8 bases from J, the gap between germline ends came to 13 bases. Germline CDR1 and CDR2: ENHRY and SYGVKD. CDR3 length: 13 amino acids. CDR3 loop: CAISDGPGDGYTF. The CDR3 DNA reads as TGTGCCATCAGTGATGGTCCGGGGGACGGCTACACCTTC.

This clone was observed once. DNA of the CDR3: TGTGCCAGCACCCCTCTAGCGTTCGGGAATACCGGGCAGTTCTTC. This translates into CASTPLAFGNTGQFF. V is TRBV2 and J is TRBJ2-1, with D possibly being TRBD2 (6 bases). CDR3 length: 15 residues. The germline gives CDR1 SNHLY, CDR2 FYNNEI. V lost 7 bases and J lost 12, with 25 bases in between.

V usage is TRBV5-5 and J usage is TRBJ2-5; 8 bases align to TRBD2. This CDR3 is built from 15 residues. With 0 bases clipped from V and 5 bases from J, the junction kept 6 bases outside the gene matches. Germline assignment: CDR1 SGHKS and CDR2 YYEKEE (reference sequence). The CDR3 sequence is CASSLGGSGVETQYF. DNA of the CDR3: TGTGCCAGCAGCTTGGGAGGTAGCGGGGTTGAGACCCAGTACTTC. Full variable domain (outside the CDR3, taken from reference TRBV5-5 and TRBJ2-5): DAGVTQSPTHLIKTRGQQVTLRCSPISGHKSVSWYQQVLGQGPQFIFQYYEKEERGRGNFPDRFSARQFPNYSSELNVNALLLGDSALYLCASSLGGSGVETQYFGPGTRLLVL.

The CDR3 is CASSMDSPYGYTF. CDR3 DNA: TGCGCCAGCAGCATGGACAGCCCCTATGGCTACACCTTC. This rearrangement joins TRBV5-1 to TRBJ1-2; perhaps TRBD1 as D (6 bases). The V end lost 4 bases, the J end lost 4 bases, and 11 bases lay between the germline ends. The CDR3 runs 13 residues. Per the germline V gene, CDR1 is SGHRS and CDR2 is YFSETQ.

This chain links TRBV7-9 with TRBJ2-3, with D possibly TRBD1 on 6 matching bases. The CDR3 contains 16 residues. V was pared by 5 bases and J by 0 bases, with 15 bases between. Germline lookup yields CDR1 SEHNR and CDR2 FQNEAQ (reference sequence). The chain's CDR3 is CASSMSGHPSTDTQYF. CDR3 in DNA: TGTGCCAGCAGCATGTCGGGACACCCTAGCACAGATACGCAGTATTTT.

CDR3 nucleotide sequence: TGTGCCAGCAGCTTATTCAAGCCCGAGGATGAAGCTTTCTTT. It translates to CASSLFKPEDEAFF. The rearrangement uses TRBV7-9 and TRBJ1-1; the D is unclear. V was pared by 2 bases and J by 7 bases, with 14 bases between. The CDR3 spans 14 residues. CDR1 is SEHNR, CDR2 FQNEAQ, per germline (reference sequence).

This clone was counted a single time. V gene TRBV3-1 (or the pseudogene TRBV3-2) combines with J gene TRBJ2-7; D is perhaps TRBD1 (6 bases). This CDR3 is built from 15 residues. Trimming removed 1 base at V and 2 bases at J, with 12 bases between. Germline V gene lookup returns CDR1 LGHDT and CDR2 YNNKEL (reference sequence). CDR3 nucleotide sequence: TGTGCCAGCAGCCAAGCAACAGGGTGGACCTACGAGCAGTACTTC. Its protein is CASSQATGWTYEQYF.

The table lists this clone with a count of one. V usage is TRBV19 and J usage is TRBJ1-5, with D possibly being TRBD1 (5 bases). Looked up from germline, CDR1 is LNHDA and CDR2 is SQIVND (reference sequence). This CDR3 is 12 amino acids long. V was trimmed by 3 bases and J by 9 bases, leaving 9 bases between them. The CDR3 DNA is TGTGCCAGTAGTATTGGGGGGGGGCCCCAGCATTTT. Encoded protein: CASSIGGGPQHF.

CDR3 in amino acids: CASSLVSGTGEKLFF. DNA for the CDR3: TGTGCCAGCAGCTTAGTTTCCGGGACAGGTGAAAAACTGTTTTTT. The chain has TRBV7-9 and TRBJ1-4; 8 positions agree with TRBD1. Germline CDR1 is SEHNR and CDR2 is FQNEAQ (reference sequence). V lost 1 base to trimming and J lost 7 bases; unmatched junction nucleotides: 5. This CDR3 is built from 15 residues.

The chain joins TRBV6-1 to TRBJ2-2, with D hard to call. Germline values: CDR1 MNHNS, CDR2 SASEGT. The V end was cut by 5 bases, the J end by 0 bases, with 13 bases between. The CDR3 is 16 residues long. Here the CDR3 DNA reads TGTGCCAGCAGTAAAGGGCAGGCCACGAACACCGGGGAGCTGTTTTTT. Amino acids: CASSKGQATNTGELFF.